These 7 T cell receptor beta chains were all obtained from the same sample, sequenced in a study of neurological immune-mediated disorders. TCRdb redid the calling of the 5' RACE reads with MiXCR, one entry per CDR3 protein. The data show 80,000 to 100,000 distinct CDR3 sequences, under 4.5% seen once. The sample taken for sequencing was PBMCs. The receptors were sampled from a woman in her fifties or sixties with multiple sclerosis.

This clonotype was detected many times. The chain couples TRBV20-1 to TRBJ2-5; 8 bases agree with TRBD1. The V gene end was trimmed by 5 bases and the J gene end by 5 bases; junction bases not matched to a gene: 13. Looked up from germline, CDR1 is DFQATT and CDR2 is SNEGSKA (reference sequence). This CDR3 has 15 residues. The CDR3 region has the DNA TGCAGTGCTCCCCAGGGCAGGGGGCGAGAGGAGACCCAGTACTTC. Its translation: CSAPQGRGREETQYF.

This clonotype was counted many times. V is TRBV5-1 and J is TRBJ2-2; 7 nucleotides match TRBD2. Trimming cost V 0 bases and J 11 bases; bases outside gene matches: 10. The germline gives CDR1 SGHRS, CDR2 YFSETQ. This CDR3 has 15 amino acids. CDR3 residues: CASSLDAGVSGELFF. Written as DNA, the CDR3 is TGCGCCAGCAGCTTGGACGCGGGGGTGAGCGGCGAGCTGTTTTTT.

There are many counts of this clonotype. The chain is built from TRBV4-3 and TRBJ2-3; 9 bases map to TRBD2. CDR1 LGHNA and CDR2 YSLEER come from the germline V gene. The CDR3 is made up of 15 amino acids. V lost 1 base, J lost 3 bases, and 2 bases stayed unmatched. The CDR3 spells CASSQGLAATDTQYF. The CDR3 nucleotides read TGCGCCAGCAGCCAAGGACTAGCGGCGACAGATACGCAGTATTTT.

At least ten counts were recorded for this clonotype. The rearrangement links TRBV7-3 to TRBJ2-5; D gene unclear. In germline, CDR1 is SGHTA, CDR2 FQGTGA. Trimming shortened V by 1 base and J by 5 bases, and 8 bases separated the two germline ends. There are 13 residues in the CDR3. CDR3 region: CASSLIFRETQYF. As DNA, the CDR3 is TGTGCCAGCAGCTTAATTTTTCGGGAGACCCAGTACTTC.

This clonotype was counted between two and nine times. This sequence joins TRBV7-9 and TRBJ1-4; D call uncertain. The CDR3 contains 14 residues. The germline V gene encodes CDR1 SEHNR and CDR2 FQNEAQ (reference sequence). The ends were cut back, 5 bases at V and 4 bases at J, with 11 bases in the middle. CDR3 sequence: CASSRERSNEKLFF. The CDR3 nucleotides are TGTGCCAGCAGCCGCGAGAGGAGTAATGAAAAACTGTTTTTT.

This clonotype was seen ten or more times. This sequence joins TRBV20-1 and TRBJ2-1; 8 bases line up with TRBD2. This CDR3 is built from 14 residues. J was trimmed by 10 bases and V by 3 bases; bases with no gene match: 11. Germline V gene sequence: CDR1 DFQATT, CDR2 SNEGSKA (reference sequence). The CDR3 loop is CSARPPGLVGEQFF. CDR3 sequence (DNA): TGCAGTGCTAGGCCCCCGGGACTAGTGGGGGAGCAGTTCTTC.

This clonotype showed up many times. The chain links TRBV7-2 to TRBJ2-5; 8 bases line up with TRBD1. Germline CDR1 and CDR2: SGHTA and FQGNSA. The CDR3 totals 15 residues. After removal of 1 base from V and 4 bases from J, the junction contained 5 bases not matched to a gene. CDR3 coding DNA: TGTGCCAGCAGCTTAGGACAGGGGAGAAGAGAGACCCAGTACTTC. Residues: CASSLGQGRRETQYF. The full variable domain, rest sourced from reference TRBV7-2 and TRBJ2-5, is GAGVSQSPSNKVTEKGKDVELRCDPISGHTALYWYRQSLGQGLEFLIYFQGNSAPDKSGLPSDRFSAERTGGSVSTLTIQRTQQEDSAVYLCASSLGQGRRETQYFGPGTRLLVL.